These 27 T cell receptor beta chains were sequenced from one sample in a study of T cell repertoires in cytomegalovirus infection. TCRdb recomputed calls from the reads with MiXCR, one row per CDR3 protein. This table holds 800,000 to 950,000 distinct CDR3 sequences, roughly 33% found once. Their specific antigens are unknown. The sequenced sample was cultured CD8+ T cells from PBMCs, obtained from culture after CMV antigen stimulation. These receptor sequences come from a human donor in good health (CMV status not recorded). Some clones in this sample may be carry-over from other donors' samples.

This chain links TRBV6-1 with TRBJ2-7; maybe TRBD2 (5 bases). Germline V gives CDR1 MNHNS, CDR2 SASEGT. V shed 8 bases and J shed 1 base, with 9 bases lying between them. This CDR3 comprises 12 residues. The CDR3 loop reads CASAPGSYEQYV. CDR3 in DNA: TGTGCCAGCGCCCCGGGGTCCTACGAGCAGTACGTC.

The chain employs TRBV24-1 and TRBJ2-1; 7 bases fit TRBD1. V was pared by 4 bases and J by 0 bases, with 5 bases of the junction left unmatched. Germline assignment: CDR1 KGHDR and CDR2 SFDVKD. The CDR3 sequence is 16 residues long. CDR3 sequence reads: CATSDPTGSSYNEQFF. DNA of the CDR3: TGTGCCACCAGTGACCCGACAGGGAGCTCCTACAATGAGCAGTTCTTC.

This clonotype was detected only a few times. This chain connects TRBV28 to TRBJ2-2; possible D gene TRBD1, 5 bases. The germline V and J ends were trimmed by 5 bases and 9 bases, with 10 bases remaining between them. CDR3 length equals 12 residues. Germline assignment: CDR1 MDHEN and CDR2 SYDVKM. The CDR3 loop is CASSLPGRELFF. The CDR3 DNA is TGTGCCAGCAGTCTTCCAGGGAGGGAGCTGTTTTTT.

This clonotype was picked up many times. J is TRBJ1-1 and V is TRBV7-6; no definite D call. V was cut by 4 bases and J by 1 base, with 13 bases left in between. The germline V gene encodes CDR1 SGHVS and CDR2 FNYEAQ. CDR3 length equals 15 residues. The CDR3 DNA reads as TGTGCCAGCAGCTCCCTGGAGGGTGGGAACACTGAAGCTTTCTTT. Protein: CASSSLEGGNTEAFF.

This clonotype was seen a few times. The gene calls are TRBV24-1 and TRBJ2-5; TRBD1 agrees at 12 bases. The germline V gene encodes CDR1 KGHDR and CDR2 SFDVKD. The trim removed 4 bases at V and 4 bases at J, leaving 6 bases unmatched. The CDR3 totals 16 residues. The CDR3 spells CATSEAGTGGSETQYF. The CDR3 DNA is TGTGCCACCAGTGAGGCCGGGACAGGGGGCTCAGAGACCCAGTACTTC.

The sample holds a few counts of this clonotype. The V call is TRBV7-8, the J call TRBJ2-2; no clear D. The V gene lost 2 bases and the J gene lost 4 bases, with 5 bases spanning the gap. The CDR3 spans 13 residues. In germline, CDR1 is SGHVS, CDR2 FQNEAQ. The CDR3 protein is CASSLRTTGELFF. The CDR3 coding sequence is TGTGCCAGCAGCTTAAGAACCACCGGGGAGCTGTTTTTT.

This clonotype is labeled as medium-sized. This rearrangement joins TRBV6-1 to TRBJ2-3; 13 bases are a match to TRBD2. Germline trimming cut 6 bases from V and 5 bases from J; bases unmatched to any gene: 11. There are 17 residues in the CDR3. From germline, CDR1 is MNHNS and CDR2 SASEGT. CDR3 coding DNA: TGTGCCAGCAGGCGGACTAGCGGGGGCCCCGCGGGAGATACGCAGTATTTT. Its translation is CASRRTSGGPAGDTQYF.

The sample holds one count of this clonotype. The chain employs TRBV6-2 or TRBV6-3 and TRBJ1-1, with D unclear. This CDR3 spans 14 amino acids. V was clipped by 0 bases and J by 3 bases, with 8 bases between them. The germline CDR1 and CDR2 sequences are MNHEY and SVGEGT. CDR3 bases: TGTGCCAGCAGTTACTCCCTTCGAGACACTGAAGCTTTCTTT. Translating it yields CASSYSLRDTEAFF.

This clonotype has just a few counts. The CDR3, as DNA: TGTGCCAGTAGGGACTCGACAGGGGATCCCAATCAGCCCCAGCATTTT. The encoded protein is CASRDSTGDPNQPQHF. The rearrangement joins TRBV19 to TRBJ1-5; TRBD1 aligns across 8 bases. Germline V gene data show CDR1 as LNHDA and CDR2 as SQIVND (reference sequence). Trimming at V came to 6 bases and at J to 3 bases, leaving 10 bases not matched to a gene. The length of the CDR3 is 16 residues.

The chain couples TRBV7-8 to TRBJ1-3; tentative D call: TRBD1 (5 bases). Germline CDR1 is SGHVS and CDR2 is FQNEAQ. Trimming pared 0 bases from V and 0 bases from J, leaving 15 bases between. The CDR3 contains 18 residues. CDR3 DNA sequence: TGTGCCAGCAGCTTAGCGGCAGGGAAGGGGAGCTCTGGAAACACCATATATTTT. Its translation is CASSLAAGKGSSGNTIYF. Looking up the rest from reference TRBV7-8 and TRBJ1-3 gives the full variable domain: GAGVSQSPRYKVAKRGQDVALRCDPISGHVSLFWYQQALGQGPEFLTYFQNEAQLDKSGLPSDRFFAERPEGSVSTLKIQRTQQEDSAVYLCASSLAAGKGSSGNTIYFGEGSWLTVV.

This clonotype was detected a few times. The chain has TRBV12-5 and TRBJ1-1, with no clear D. The V and J ends lost 4 bases and 0 bases respectively, with 12 bases between them. Germline lookup yields CDR1 LGHNT and CDR2 FRNRAP. This CDR3 spans 15 amino acids. CDR3 in amino acids: CASGSENGLNTEAFF. As DNA, the CDR3 is TGTGCTAGTGGTTCGGAGAACGGGCTGAACACTGAAGCTTTCTTT.

The chain links TRBV11-2 to TRBJ2-1, with 13 bases fitting TRBD2. Germline CDR1 SGHAT, CDR2 FQNNGV. The CDR3 contains 14 residues. With 5 bases clipped from V and 10 bases from J, the junction kept 5 bases outside the gene matches. The CDR3 DNA sequence: TGTGCCAGCAGCCAGATGGGACTAGCGGGGGAGCAGTTCTTC. Amino acids: CASSQMGLAGEQFF.

The chain links TRBV12-3 or TRBV12-4 to TRBJ1-2, with D unresolved. The ends were cut back, 6 bases at V and 4 bases at J, with 6 bases in the middle. The length of the CDR3 is 11 residues. The CDR3: CASRSSYGYTF. DNA of the CDR3: TGTGCCAGCAGAAGTTCCTATGGCTACACCTTC.

This clonotype was detected ten times or more. The genes are TRBV7-8 and TRBJ2-7, with D perhaps TRBD1 or TRBD2 (5 bases each). The V end lost 5 bases, the J end lost 6 bases, and 11 bases lay between the germline ends. This CDR3 spans 12 amino acids. Germline V lookup: CDR1 SGHVS, CDR2 FQNEAQ. The CDR3 loop reads CASSPWGIEQYF. The CDR3 nucleotides read TGTGCCAGCAGCCCCTGGGGGATCGAGCAGTACTTC.

This clonotype was observed a handful of times. V gene TRBV12-3 or TRBV12-4 combines with J gene TRBJ2-1; TRBD2 is a possible D gene (5 bases). The CDR3 covers 14 residues. The V end lost 2 bases, the J end lost 10 bases, and 15 bases lay between the germline ends. CDR3 bases: TGTGCCAGCAGTTTAAACCGGGGTGGGGTCGAGCAGTTCTTC. Amino acid sequence: CASSLNRGGVEQFF.

This chain links TRBV6-2 or TRBV6-3 with TRBJ2-5, with unresolved D. The CDR3 consists of 12 residues. Trimming shortened V by 10 bases and J by 3 bases, and 12 bases separated the two germline ends. The germline CDR1 and CDR2 sequences are MNHEY and SVGEGT. The CDR3 DNA reads TGTGCCACCCTAGGACGGGAAGAGACCCAGTACTTC. Protein product: CATLGREETQYF.

This clonotype appeared many times. V and J are TRBV19 and TRBJ1-1; D remains unclear. The CDR3 runs to 10 residues. CDR1 and CDR2 (germline): LNHDA, SQIVND (reference sequence). V lost 8 bases to trimming and J lost 8 bases, with 9 bases between them. For the CDR3, the DNA is TGTGCCAGTTCTTCCATCGAAGCTTTCTTT. Residues: CASSSIEAFF.

This clonotype came up many times. The chain joins TRBV4-1 to TRBJ1-3; D gene uncertain. V lost 1 base, J lost 4 bases, and 11 bases lay in between. CDR3 length: 15 amino acids. The germline V gene encodes CDR1 MGHRA and CDR2 YSYEKL. CDR3 loop: CASSQAWGSGNTIYF. Here the CDR3 DNA reads TGCGCCAGCAGCCAAGCTTGGGGATCCGGAAACACCATATATTTT.

Ten or more counts support this clonotype. The rearrangement links TRBV5-6 to TRBJ1-2; D not resolved. V lost 0 bases to trimming and J lost 5 bases, with 8 bases between them. The CDR3 consists of 13 residues. Germline CDR1 reads SGHDT; CDR2 reads YYEEEE. CDR3: CASSLGQDYGYTF. In DNA form, the CDR3 reads TGTGCCAGCAGCTTGGGGCAGGATTATGGCTACACCTTC.

This CDR3 reads CASSHRTEWNIQYF. CDR3 nucleotide sequence: TGTGCCAGCAGTCACCGGACAGAATGGAACATTCAGTACTTC. J is TRBJ2-4 and V is TRBV6-5; possibly TRBD1 for D (6 bases). V shed 5 bases and J shed 7 bases, with 15 bases lying between them. Germline V gives CDR1 MNHEY, CDR2 SVGAGI. The CDR3 is 14 residues long.

This clonotype occurred many times. CDR3 protein: CASSLTGSYNSPLHF. CDR3 coding DNA: TGTGCCAGCAGCTTAACCGGCTCCTATAATTCACCCCTCCACTTT. The chain is built from TRBV7-2 and TRBJ1-6, with unresolved D. CDR3 size: 15 residues. The germline gives CDR1 SGHTA, CDR2 FQGNSA. The germline V and J ends were trimmed by 2 bases and 0 bases, with 5 bases remaining between them.

The sample holds a few counts of this clonotype. The gene calls are TRBV7-8 and TRBJ2-3, with 8 bases matching TRBD2. The CDR3 sequence is 15 residues long. The V segment lost 5 bases and the J segment 3 bases; nucleotides outside the gene matches: 7. Germline V lookup: CDR1 SGHVS, CDR2 FQNEAQ. The CDR3 is CASSRSAGATDTQYF. The CDR3 coding sequence is TGTGCCAGCAGCCGTTCAGCGGGGGCAACAGATACGCAGTATTTT.

A word on this clonotype: The germline gene is not matched at one end of the junction; a read error may be the cause. The chain employs TRBV6-5 and TRBJ2-1, with TRBD2 matching 8 bases. Germline V gene lookup returns CDR1 MNHEY and CDR2 SVGAGI. The CDR3 runs 14 residues. CDR3 in DNA: TGTGTCAGCAGTTCGGGGGGGCCCTACAATGAGCAGTTCTTC. Its translation is CVSSSGGPYNEQFF.

Many counts were recorded for this clonotype. The rearrangement links TRBV27 to TRBJ2-7; 9 bases fit TRBD1. The CDR3 loop spans 15 amino acids. Germline CDR1 MNHEY, CDR2 SMNVEV (reference sequence). Unmatched junction bases numbered 9, after V lost 3 bases and J lost 6 bases. CDR3 sequence reads: CASSFIWTGDIEQYF. CDR3 sequence (DNA): TGTGCCAGCAGTTTCATCTGGACAGGGGATATCGAGCAGTACTTC.

On this clonotype: Mismatch with germline at one junction end may stem from a read error. The rearrangement joins TRBV12-3 or TRBV12-4 to TRBJ1-5; 10 nucleotides match TRBD1. This CDR3 is 16 amino acids long. The CDR3 sequence: CVSRGGTGVSNQPQHF. The DNA for the CDR3 is TGTGTCAGCAGGGGGGGGACAGGGGTTAGCAATCAGCCCCAGCATTTT.

The sample holds a few counts of this clonotype. This sequence joins TRBV27 and TRBJ2-1; perhaps D is TRBD1 or TRBD2 (5 bases each). The V end lost 4 bases, the J end lost 4 bases, and 17 bases lay between the germline ends. Per germline, CDR1 MNHEY and CDR2 SMNVEV (reference sequence). The CDR3 is 16 amino acids. The CDR3 coding sequence is TGTGCCAGCAGTTCCCGCGAGGGGCCGCCTTACAATGAGCAGTTCTTC. Translated, it gives CASSSREGPPYNEQFF.

The chain is built from TRBV28 and TRBJ2-7, with D maybe TRBD2 (5 bases). Trimming removed 6 bases at V and 2 bases at J, with 11 bases between. In germline, CDR1 is MDHEN, CDR2 SYDVKM. CDR3 length equals 13 residues. The CDR3 loop reads CASSPPRAYEQYV. CDR3 in DNA: TGTGCCAGCAGCCCCCCGAGGGCCTACGAGCAGTACGTC.